This is a list of T cell receptor beta chains from one sample in a study of shared clonotypes between healthy human individuals. Assay used: immunoSEQ multiplex PCR; TCRdb lists only in-frame clones, some missing. Among about 110,000 clones listed, roughly 70% were seen once. Material for sequencing was memory CD8+ T cells sorted from blood. The receptor source for this set is a woman aged 25 to 39 in good health. CDR3s include the opening cysteine and the closing phenylalanine or tryptophan. Each record gives: CDR3 DNA, CDR3 protein, J gene, D gene, V gene, clone size. D genes are given only for firm matches. Part of the rows lack a size; the others show once, few, many or a class for expanded clones.

DNA: TGCGCCAGCAGTGAGTCGTGGGGGCTGGGAGGCTACACCTTC
CDR3: CASSESWGLGGYTF
J: TRBJ1-2
D: -
V: TRBV10-2
size: few

DNA: TGCGCCAGCAGCTTAATTCCCGGGGCTAGCTCCAACACCGGGGAGCTGTTTTTT
CDR3: CASSLIPGASSNTGELFF
J: TRBJ2-2
D: -
V: TRBV5-1
size: few

DNA: TGTGCCAGCAAAGAGTCTAGCGGGATGAACACCGGGGAGCTGTTTTTT
CDR3: CASKESSGMNTGELFF
J: TRBJ2-2
D: TRBD2
V: TRBV6-4
size: -

DNA: TGTGCCAGCAGCTTAGTGGGAGGGTCCAATCAGCCCCAGCATTTT
CDR3: CASSLVGGSNQPQHF
J: TRBJ1-5
D: -
V: TRBV7-2
size: once

DNA: TGCGCCAGCAGCCACGGGTCAAAATCAGCGAACACCGGGGAGCTGTTTTTT
CDR3: CASSHGSKSANTGELFF
J: TRBJ2-2
D: -
V: TRBV4-1
size: once

DNA: TGCGCCAGCAGCCAAGGGGTGAACTATGGCTACACCTTC
CDR3: CASSQGVNYGYTF
J: TRBJ1-2
D: -
V: TRBV4-1
size: -

DNA: TGTGCCAGCAGCCACGGACAACCCTCCTACGAGCAGTACTTC
CDR3: CASSHGQPSYEQYF
J: TRBJ2-7
D: -
V: TRBV5-5
size: -

DNA: TGTGCCAGCCGGAGGGAGACCCAGTACTTC
CDR3: CASRRETQYF
J: TRBJ2-5
D: -
V: TRBV28
size: -

DNA: TGTGCCAGCCTTCGGGGGGCCTCGGACAGCACAGATACGCAGTATTTT
CDR3: CASLRGASDSTDTQYF
J: TRBJ2-3
D: -
V: TRBV9
size: -

DNA: TGTGCCAGCCGGTCGGGGGCCAACGTCCTGACTTTC
CDR3: CASRSGANVLTF
J: TRBJ2-6
D: -
V: TRBV9
size: few

DNA: TGTGCCACCAACGTGATGGGGAACTCCTACAATGAGCAGTTCTTC
CDR3: CATNVMGNSYNEQFF
J: TRBJ2-1
D: -
V: TRBV27
size: -

DNA: TGTGCCAGCAGTTGGAGGGGGGACACAGATACGCAGTATTTT
CDR3: CASSWRGDTDTQYF
J: TRBJ2-3
D: -
V: TRBV6-6
size: -